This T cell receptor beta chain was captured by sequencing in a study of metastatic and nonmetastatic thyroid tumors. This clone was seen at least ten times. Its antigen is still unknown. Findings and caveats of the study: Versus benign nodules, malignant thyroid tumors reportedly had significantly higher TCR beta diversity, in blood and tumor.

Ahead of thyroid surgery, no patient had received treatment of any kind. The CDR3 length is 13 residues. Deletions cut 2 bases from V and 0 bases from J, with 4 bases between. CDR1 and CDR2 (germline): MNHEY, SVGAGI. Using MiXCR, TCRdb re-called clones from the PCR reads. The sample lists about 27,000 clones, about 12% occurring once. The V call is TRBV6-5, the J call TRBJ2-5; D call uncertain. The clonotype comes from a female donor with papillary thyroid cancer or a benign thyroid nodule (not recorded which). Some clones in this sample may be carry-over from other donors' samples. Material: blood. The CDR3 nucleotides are TGTGCCAGCAGTTACAATGACCAAGAGACCCAGTACTTC. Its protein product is CASSYNDQETQYF.